These 15 T cell receptor beta chains originate from one sample sequenced in a study of T cell responses to AZD1222 COVID-19 vaccine. Using immunoSEQ multiplex PCR, the repertoire was profiled, and TCRdb retains in-frame clones only, with some absent. The repertoire has tens of thousands of clones, 70% to 90% of them found once; the top ten carry roughly a tenth. Specimen: peripheral blood, collected 28 days after the second AZD1222 dose. Receptors originate from an adult who received the AZD1222 COVID-19 vaccine.

The table lists this clone with a count of one. V gene TRBV29-1 combines with J gene TRBJ2-2, with D uncertain. The CDR3 totals 11 residues. CDR1 and CDR2 (germline): SQVTM, ANQGSEA. Trimming took off 4 bases at V and 0 bases at J, with 0 bases between the two ends. CDR3 sequence: CSVANTGELFF. CDR3 bases: TGCAGCGTTGCGAACACCGGGGAGCTGTTTTTT.

The V call is TRBV6-4, the J call TRBJ2-2; D is unresolved. Trimming cost V 3 bases and J 0 bases, with 5 bases left between them. Germline CDR1 MRHNA, CDR2 SNTAGT. The CDR3 consists of 14 residues. The CDR3 is CASSEQSNTGELFF. CDR3 in DNA: TGTGCCAGCAGTGAGCAATCGAACACCGGGGAGCTGTTTTTT.

This clone was detected a few times. V and J are TRBV28 and TRBJ1-5; no clear D gene. Germline V lookup: CDR1 MDHEN, CDR2 SYDVKM. Deletions cut 7 bases from V and 6 bases from J, with 10 bases between. The CDR3 has 12 residues. CDR3: CASTPGVQPQHF. In DNA, the CDR3 is TGTGCCAGCACCCCCGGGGTTCAGCCCCAGCATTTT.

This CDR3 is CASRWGGTSNQPQHF. In DNA form, the CDR3 reads TGTGCCAGTAGATGGGGCGGTACTAGCAATCAGCCCCAGCATTTT. The chain carries TRBV19 and TRBJ1-5; possibly TRBD1 for D (5 bases). V gave up 6 bases and J gave up 0 bases, with 12 bases separating them. Germline V gene sequence: CDR1 LNHDA, CDR2 SQIVND (reference sequence). The CDR3 runs 15 residues.

This clone was counted between two and nine times. The chain recombines TRBV19 with TRBJ2-1; 9 nucleotides match TRBD2. The trim removed 7 bases at V and 0 bases at J, leaving 4 bases unmatched. Germline CDR1 and CDR2: LNHDA and SQIVND (reference sequence). The CDR3 runs 15 residues. Here the CDR3 reads CASTAGGLSYNEQFF. As DNA, the CDR3 is TGTGCCAGTACGGCGGGGGGGCTCTCCTACAATGAGCAGTTCTTC.

This chain uses TRBV7-2 with TRBJ2-3; D possibly corresponds to TRBD1 (5 bases). The V gene lost 6 bases and the J gene lost 3 bases, with 13 bases spanning the gap. The germline CDR1 and CDR2 sequences are SGHTA and FQGNSA. The CDR3 is 14 amino acids. CDR3 coding DNA: TGTGCCAGCAGGAAAGGGGTTGCGACAGATACGCAGTATTTT. Translated: CASRKGVATDTQYF.

This clone was recorded a few times. The chain couples TRBV14 to TRBJ1-2; D uncertain. Germline V gene data show CDR1 as SGHDN and CDR2 as FVKESK. Trimming took 4 bases from V and 5 from J, leaving 11 bases between them. The CDR3 loop spans 13 amino acids. The DNA for the CDR3 is TGTGCCAGCAGCCCCCAAGGCGCTTATGGCTACACCTTC. Amino acids: CASSPQGAYGYTF.

This chain uses TRBV2 with TRBJ2-3; 8 nucleotides agree with TRBD1. CDR1 is SNHLY, CDR2 FYNNEI, per germline. This CDR3 region has 14 residues. Losses at the gene ends were 4 bases for V and 5 bases for J; bases not matched to a gene: 5. CDR3 in DNA: TGTGCCAGCAGTGTCACAGGGGGAGGAGATACGCAGTATTTT. It encodes CASSVTGGGDTQYF.

The rearrangement uses TRBV30 and TRBJ1-2; D perhaps matches TRBD1 (6 bases). The CDR3 is 12 residues long. From germline, CDR1 is GTSNPN and CDR2 SVGIG (reference sequence). V was cut by 7 bases and J by 4 bases, with 13 bases left in between. CDR3 region: CASLDSLYGYTF. The DNA for the CDR3 is TGTGCCTCCCTGGACAGCCTCTATGGCTACACCTTC.

The chain recombines TRBV7-2 with TRBJ2-3, with TRBD2 as a possible D gene (6 bases). The ends were cut back, 5 bases at V and 3 bases at J, with 9 bases in the middle. The CDR3 covers 13 residues. Germline values: CDR1 SGHTA, CDR2 FQGNSA. CDR3 sequence (DNA): TGTGCCAGCAGCCAGGCGGGGACAGATACGCAGTATTTT. As protein: CASSQAGTDTQYF.

This clone has a handful of counts. The chain couples TRBV5-5 to TRBJ1-5; D uncertain. V gave up 0 bases and J gave up 5 bases, with 12 bases separating them. The CDR3 consists of 15 residues. Germline-derived CDR1 and CDR2 are SGHKS and YYEKEE (reference sequence). The CDR3 region is CASSLGRGVDQPQHF. DNA of the CDR3: TGTGCCAGCAGCTTGGGACGGGGTGTCGATCAGCCCCAGCATTTT.

The rearrangement links TRBV12-3 or TRBV12-4 to TRBJ1-5, with D hard to call. The CDR3 runs to 13 residues. V shed 2 bases and J shed 5 bases, with 7 bases lying between them. The CDR3 coding sequence is TGTGCCAGCAGTTTAAAGGTAGATCAGCCCCAGCATTTT. Translated, it gives CASSLKVDQPQHF.

The J gene is TRBJ1-5, the V gene TRBV19; 7 bases match TRBD1. CDR1 is LNHDA, CDR2 SQIVND, per germline (reference sequence). This CDR3 is 16 amino acids long. V shed 2 bases, J shed 2 bases, and the junction held 6 bases outside the gene matches. The CDR3, as DNA: TGTGCCAGTAGTATAAGAACAGGGGTGGGCAATCAGCCCCAGCATTTT. Translating gives CASSIRTGVGNQPQHF.

CDR3 sequence reads: CASSQASGRGLSRGGTDTQYF. CDR3 coding DNA: TGTGCCAGCAGCCAAGCGAGTGGTAGGGGGCTCTCGAGAGGGGGCACAGATACGCAGTATTTT. The V call is TRBV4-2, the J call TRBJ2-3, with 7 bases lining up with TRBD1. Germline-derived CDR1 and CDR2 are LGHNA and YNFKEQ. The CDR3 is 21 amino acids. Losses at the gene ends were 1 base for V and 1 base for J; bases not matched to a gene: 20.

This clone was seen ten or more times. The chain carries TRBV6-5 and TRBJ2-2; D unresolved. This CDR3 is 13 amino acids long. Trimming stripped 4 bases from V and 7 bases from J, with 10 bases between. Germline-derived CDR1 and CDR2 are MNHEY and SVGAGI. The CDR3 sequence: CASSSVVGGELFF. In nucleotides, the CDR3 is TGTGCCAGCAGTTCCGTTGTAGGCGGGGAGCTGTTTTTT.